Shown below are 25 T cell receptor beta chains from a single sample sequenced in a study of T cells in localized non-small cell lung cancer. TCRdb keeps only in-frame clones here, not all; method: immunoSEQ multiplex PCR. The sample consists of about 59,000 clones, roughly 90% of them appearing once. The sequencing used peripheral blood, collected before any cancer treatment. The receptor set was obtained from a man aged 35 to 69 with stage I lung adenocarcinoma.

V and J are TRBV29-1 and TRBJ1-2; 7 bases fit TRBD1. The V gene's germline CDR1 is SQVTM and CDR2 ANQGSEA. Trimming took 2 bases from V and 4 from J; bases not matched to a gene: 4. There are 13 residues in the CDR3. CDR3 residues: CSVEIWTGYGYTF. The CDR3, as DNA: TGCAGCGTTGAAATTTGGACAGGCTATGGCTACACCTTC.

The rearrangement joins TRBV6-1 to TRBJ2-7; the match to TRBD1 covers 8 bases. This CDR3 region has 14 residues. The germline CDR1 and CDR2 sequences are MNHNS and SASEGT. The V and J ends lost 11 bases and 2 bases, in that order; junction bases with no gene match: 11. CDR3: CAGAPGTGAYEQYF. The CDR3 bases are TGTGCCGGGGCCCCCGGGACAGGAGCCTACGAGCAGTACTTC.

V and J are TRBV5-4 and TRBJ2-5; TRBD2 matches at 11 bases. V dropped 4 bases and J dropped 5; count of bases not matched to a gene: 7. The germline V gene has CDR1 SGHNT and CDR2 YYREEE (reference sequence). CDR3 length: 15 residues. CDR3 bases: TGTGCCAGCAGCCTCAAACTAGCGGGAGTGGAGACCCAGTACTTC. Its translation is CASSLKLAGVETQYF.

The chain carries TRBV28 and TRBJ2-7, with no clear D. V lost 2 bases to trimming and J lost 0 bases, with 11 bases between them. The CDR3 is made up of 15 amino acids. The germline CDR1 and CDR2 sequences are MDHEN and SYDVKM. The CDR3 reads CASSLSRFSSYEQYF. DNA of the CDR3: TGTGCCAGCAGTTTAAGCAGATTCAGCTCCTACGAGCAGTACTTC.

The V and J genes are TRBV7-3 and TRBJ2-3; D might be TRBD2 (6 bases). Trimming cost V 1 base and J 1 base, with 9 bases left between them. Germline-derived CDR1 and CDR2 are SGHTA and FQGTGA. The CDR3 spans 15 residues. The CDR3 spells CASSLKLAGTDTQYF. As DNA, the CDR3 is TGTGCCAGCAGCTTAAAACTAGCAGGCACAGATACGCAGTATTTT.

The chain employs TRBV7-2 and TRBJ1-5, with TRBD1 matching over 8 bases. The length of the CDR3 is 15 residues. From germline, CDR1 is SGHTA and CDR2 FQGNSA. The V segment lost 5 bases and the J segment 6 bases; nucleotides outside the gene matches: 9. The CDR3 nucleotides are TGTGCCAGCAGCCGTGAGGCAGGGGGCGTTCAGCCCCAGCATTTT. Amino acid sequence: CASSREAGGVQPQHF.

This sequence joins TRBV11-3 and TRBJ2-7; 8 bases match TRBD1. Germline V gene lookup returns CDR1 SGHNT and CDR2 YENEEA. The CDR3 is 13 amino acids. V shed 8 bases and J 6 bases; nucleotides not matched to a gene: 9. In DNA form, the CDR3 reads TGTGCCAGCGCGGACAGGGTAGTAAGCGAGCAGTACTTC. Encoded protein: CASADRVVSEQYF.

The chain recombines TRBV2 with TRBJ2-3, with TRBD2 as a possible D gene (6 bases). The CDR3 runs to 12 residues. The germline V gene has CDR1 SNHLY and CDR2 FYNNEI. The V gene lost 8 bases and the J gene lost 4 bases, with 10 bases spanning the gap. Here the CDR3 DNA reads TGTGCCAGCTTCTTAGCGGCAGATACGCAGTATTTT. It translates to CASFLAADTQYF.

The V call is TRBV7-2, the J call TRBJ2-1; D remains ambiguous. The CDR3 is made up of 12 amino acids. Germline V gene sequence: CDR1 SGHTA, CDR2 FQGNSA. Trimming left V 1 base short and J 7 bases short, with 5 bases between. The CDR3 loop reads CASSLEWNEQFF. The DNA for the CDR3 is TGTGCCAGCAGCTTAGAGTGGAATGAGCAGTTCTTC.

CDR3 nucleotide sequence: TGTGCCAGCAGCTTAGCGCCCGCGGGACAAGATGAAGCTTTCTTT. It translates to CASSLAPAGQDEAFF. V gene TRBV7-9 combines with J gene TRBJ1-1, with D possibly being TRBD1 (6 bases). There are 15 residues in the CDR3. V shed 0 bases and J shed 7 bases, with 15 bases lying between them. Germline CDR1 is SEHNR and CDR2 is FQNEAQ (reference sequence).

Only one count was recorded for this clone. The chain uses TRBV5-4 and TRBJ1-2; TRBD1 agrees at 8 bases. CDR1 is SGHNT, CDR2 YYREEE, per germline (reference sequence). The J segment lost 8 bases and the V segment lost 4 bases, leaving 4 bases of the junction unmatched. The CDR3 length is 12 residues. In nucleotides, the CDR3 is TGTGCCAGCAGCCTGAGACAGGGGGGCTACACCTTC. Amino acids: CASSLRQGGYTF.

CDR3 sequence reads: CASGAEPSDTQYF. The CDR3 DNA reads as TGTGCCAGCGGGGCGGAGCCGTCGGATACGCAGTATTTT. J is TRBJ2-3 and V is TRBV18; a possible D gene is TRBD1 (5 bases). V was trimmed by 8 bases and J by 6 bases, leaving 15 bases between them. Germline CDR1 and CDR2: KGHSH and LQKENI. This CDR3 has 13 amino acids.

This chain links TRBV6-1 with TRBJ1-1, with D uncertain. The CDR3 is 13 residues long. V lost 10 bases and J 0 bases, leaving 12 bases between the germline ends. In germline, CDR1 is MNHNS, CDR2 SASEGT. CDR3 loop: CATVTAMNTEAFF. CDR3 nucleotides: TGTGCCACCGTAACAGCCATGAACACTGAAGCTTTCTTT.

The gene calls are TRBV27 and TRBJ2-7, with D uncertain. The CDR3 runs 14 residues. CDR1 MNHEY and CDR2 SMNVEV come from the germline V gene (reference sequence). Trimming shortened V by 8 bases and J by 1 base, and 15 bases separated the two germline ends. CDR3 region: CASSNTRGSYEQYF. CDR3 DNA: TGTGCCAGCTCTAATACCAGAGGTTCCTACGAGCAGTACTTC.

The V and J genes are TRBV30 and TRBJ2-7; a weak D match, TRBD2 (6 bases). Looked up from germline, CDR1 is GTSNPN and CDR2 is SVGIG (reference sequence). This CDR3 has 12 amino acids. V lost 7 bases to trimming and J lost 4 bases, with 14 bases between them. The CDR3 DNA is TGTGCCTTAAGACTAGTATCGTACGAGCAGTACTTC. Protein: CALRLVSYEQYF.

CDR3 in amino acids: CASSQGAVGTGDYPQHF. Written as DNA, the CDR3 is TGCGCCAGCAGCCAAGGAGCGGTGGGGACGGGGGACTATCCCCAGCATTTT. The rearrangement links TRBV4-1 to TRBJ1-5, with TRBD1 as a possible D gene (5 bases). The germline V gene has CDR1 MGHRA and CDR2 YSYEKL. The V end lost 1 base, the J end lost 10 bases, and 23 bases lay between the germline ends. The CDR3 consists of 17 residues.

The V gene is TRBV28, the J gene TRBJ2-1, with TRBD1 identical over 9 bases. Trimming removed 7 bases from V and 7 bases from J; junction bases left unmatched: 5. The germline gives CDR1 MDHEN, CDR2 SYDVKM. This CDR3 has 13 amino acids. The CDR3 DNA reads TGTGCCAGCAATAACAGGGGGCGAAATGAGCAGTTCTTC. It specifies CASNNRGRNEQFF.

V is TRBV6-1 and J is TRBJ2-1; D not resolved. V shed 6 bases and J shed 1 base, with 7 bases lying between them. The CDR3 length is 13 residues. The V gene's germline CDR1 is MNHNS and CDR2 SASEGT. CDR3 sequence (DNA): TGTGCCAGCAGAGCGCCTTCCTACAATGAGCAGTTCTTC. Translating gives CASRAPSYNEQFF.

The rearrangement joins TRBV2 to TRBJ1-1; unclear D gene. Germline CDR1 is SNHLY and CDR2 is FYNNEI. The ends were cut back, 2 bases at V and 11 bases at J, with 15 bases in the middle. This CDR3 region has 13 residues. The CDR3, as DNA: TGTGCCAGCAGTGAAAGCTTCCCGGCCGGCGCTTTCTTT. Its translation: CASSESFPAGAFF.

The chain joins TRBV7-9 to TRBJ2-7; TRBD1 agrees at 7 bases. CDR1 and CDR2 from the germline V gene are SEHNR and FQNEAQ (reference sequence). V trimming: 5 bases; J trimming: 3 bases; junction bases outside the gene matches: 10. This CDR3 has 15 residues. The CDR3 here is CASSPTGRFFYEQYF. Written as DNA, the CDR3 is TGTGCCAGCAGCCCGACAGGGAGATTCTTCTACGAGCAGTACTTC.

The chain employs TRBV6-1 and TRBJ2-3; TRBD1 might be the D (5 bases). Trimming pared 3 bases from V and 0 bases from J, leaving 10 bases between. The CDR3 loop spans 15 amino acids. CDR1 MNHNS and CDR2 SASEGT come from the germline V gene. This chain's CDR3 is CASSDPWGSTDTQYF. The CDR3 DNA follows: TGTGCCAGCAGTGACCCGTGGGGCAGCACAGATACGCAGTATTTT.

This chain connects TRBV6-6 to TRBJ2-3, with 7 bases that match TRBD1. V lost 6 bases and J lost 3; bases outside the gene matches: 9. This CDR3 is 15 amino acids long. CDR1 and CDR2 (germline): MNHNY, SVGAGI (reference sequence). The CDR3: CASRPRDSRTDTQYF. The DNA for the CDR3 is TGTGCCAGCAGGCCTCGGGACAGTCGAACAGATACGCAGTATTTT.

The chain has TRBV2 and TRBJ2-7, with 14 bases lining up with TRBD2. Germline CDR1 and CDR2: SNHLY and FYNNEI. The V segment lost 7 bases and the J segment 6 bases; nucleotides outside the gene matches: 8. CDR3 size: 15 residues. CDR3 DNA sequence: TGTGCCAGCATGGAGACTAGCGGGAGGGATCCCGAGCAGTACTTC. Translating it yields CASMETSGRDPEQYF.

V is TRBV7-2 and J is TRBJ2-5; no firm D call. This CDR3 comprises 13 residues. The V gene's germline CDR1 is SGHTA and CDR2 FQGNSA. Trimming pared 4 bases from V and 3 bases from J, leaving 9 bases between. CDR3 residues: CASSSGREETQYF. The CDR3 DNA follows: TGTGCCAGCAGCTCCGGACGGGAAGAGACCCAGTACTTC.

The chain is built from TRBV19 and TRBJ2-1, with a weak D call TRBD1 (8 bases). CDR3 length: 15 amino acids. The V end was cut by 7 bases, the J end by 10 bases, with 23 bases between. The germline gives CDR1 LNHDA, CDR2 SQIVND (reference sequence). For the CDR3, the DNA is TGTGCCAGTAAAGAAGGAGCGGGACAGGTGAGGGAGCAGTTCTTC. Amino acid sequence: CASKEGAGQVREQFF.